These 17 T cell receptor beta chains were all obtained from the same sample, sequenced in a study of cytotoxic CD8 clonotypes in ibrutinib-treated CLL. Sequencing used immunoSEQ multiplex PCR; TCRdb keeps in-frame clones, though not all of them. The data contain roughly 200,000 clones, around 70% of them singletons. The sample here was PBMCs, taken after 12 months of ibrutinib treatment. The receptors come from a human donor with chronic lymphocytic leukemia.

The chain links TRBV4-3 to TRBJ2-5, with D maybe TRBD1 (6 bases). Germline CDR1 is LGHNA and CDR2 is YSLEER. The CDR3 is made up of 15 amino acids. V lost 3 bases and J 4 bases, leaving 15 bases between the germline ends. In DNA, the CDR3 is TGCGCCAGCAGCCAGGGCGCAGGGGAAACAGAGACCCAGTACTTC. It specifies CASSQGAGETETQYF.

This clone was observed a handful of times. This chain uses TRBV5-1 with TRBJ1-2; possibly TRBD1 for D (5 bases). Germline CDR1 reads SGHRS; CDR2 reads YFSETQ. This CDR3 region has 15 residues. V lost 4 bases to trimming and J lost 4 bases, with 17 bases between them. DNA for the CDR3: TGCGCCAGCAGCGAGGGACTGCTAGTAACCTATGGCTACACCTTC. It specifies CASSEGLLVTYGYTF.

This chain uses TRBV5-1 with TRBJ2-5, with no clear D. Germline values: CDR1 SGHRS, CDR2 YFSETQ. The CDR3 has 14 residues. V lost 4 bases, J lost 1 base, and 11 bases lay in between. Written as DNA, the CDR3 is TGCGCCAGCAGCACGGCAGGTTCCCAAGAGACCCAGTACTTC. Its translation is CASSTAGSQETQYF.

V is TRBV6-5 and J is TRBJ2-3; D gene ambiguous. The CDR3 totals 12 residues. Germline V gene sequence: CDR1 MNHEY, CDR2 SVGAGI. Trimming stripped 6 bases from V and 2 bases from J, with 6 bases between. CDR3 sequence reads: CASRTITDTQYF. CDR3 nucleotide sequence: TGTGCCAGCAGGACCATCACAGATACGCAGTATTTT.

The CDR3 sequence: CSVSGTGGSSAEQFF. CDR3 bases: TGCAGCGTTTCTGGGACAGGGGGCAGCTCGGCTGAGCAGTTCTTC. V gene TRBV29-1 combines with J gene TRBJ2-1; 12 bases are a match to TRBD1. The V gene's germline CDR1 is SQVTM and CDR2 ANQGSEA. Losses at the gene ends were 5 bases for V and 9 bases for J; bases not matched to a gene: 11. The CDR3 spans 15 residues.

CDR3 in amino acids: CASSPRRQGSETQYF. The CDR3 nucleotides are TGTGCCAGCAGCCCCCGTCGACAGGGCTCAGAGACCCAGTACTTC. The gene calls are TRBV7-8 and TRBJ2-5; the match to TRBD1 covers 7 bases. This CDR3 is built from 15 residues. V lost 5 bases, J lost 4 bases, and 10 bases stayed unmatched. The V gene's germline CDR1 is SGHVS and CDR2 FQNEAQ.

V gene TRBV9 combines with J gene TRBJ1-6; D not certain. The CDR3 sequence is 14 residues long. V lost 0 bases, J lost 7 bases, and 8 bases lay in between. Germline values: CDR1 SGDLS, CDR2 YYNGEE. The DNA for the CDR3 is TGTGCCAGCAGCGTAGTGGCGGGGAATTCACCCCTCCACTTT. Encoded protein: CASSVVAGNSPLHF.

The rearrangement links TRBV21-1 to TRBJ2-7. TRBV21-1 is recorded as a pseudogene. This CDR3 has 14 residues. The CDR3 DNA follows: TGTGCCAGCAGCACTAGGGGGGCAACCTACGAGCAGTACTTC. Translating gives CASSTRGATYEQYF.

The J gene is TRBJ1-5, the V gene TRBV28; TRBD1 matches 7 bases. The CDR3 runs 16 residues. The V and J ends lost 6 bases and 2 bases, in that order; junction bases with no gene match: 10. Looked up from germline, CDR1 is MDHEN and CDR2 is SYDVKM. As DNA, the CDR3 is TGTGCCAGCAGAGTGGCCCGGGACAGCCGCAATCAGCCCCAGCATTTT. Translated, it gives CASRVARDSRNQPQHF.

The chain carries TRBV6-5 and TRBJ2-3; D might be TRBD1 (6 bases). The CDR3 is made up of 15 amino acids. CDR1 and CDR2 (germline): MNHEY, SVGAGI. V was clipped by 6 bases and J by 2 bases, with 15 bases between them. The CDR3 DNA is TGTGCCAGCAGGTTAATAGGACAGTCCACAGATACGCAGTATTTT. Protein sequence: CASRLIGQSTDTQYF.

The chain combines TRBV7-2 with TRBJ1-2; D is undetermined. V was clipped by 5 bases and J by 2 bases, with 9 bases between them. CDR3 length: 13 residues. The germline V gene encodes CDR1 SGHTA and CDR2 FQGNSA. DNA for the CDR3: TGTGCCAGCAGCATCGACCGGAACTATGGCTACACCTTC. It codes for CASSIDRNYGYTF. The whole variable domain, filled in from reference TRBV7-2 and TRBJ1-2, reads GAGVSQSPSNKVTEKGKDVELRCDPISGHTALYWYRQSLGQGLEFLIYFQGNSAPDKSGLPSDRFSAERTGGSVSTLTIQRTQQEDSAVYLCASSIDRNYGYTFGSGTRLTVV.

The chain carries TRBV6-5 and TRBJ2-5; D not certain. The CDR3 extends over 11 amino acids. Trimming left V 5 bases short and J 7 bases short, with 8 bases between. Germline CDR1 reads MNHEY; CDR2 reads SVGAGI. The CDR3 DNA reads TGTGCCAGCAGTAATAAGGGGACCCAGTACTTC. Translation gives CASSNKGTQYF.

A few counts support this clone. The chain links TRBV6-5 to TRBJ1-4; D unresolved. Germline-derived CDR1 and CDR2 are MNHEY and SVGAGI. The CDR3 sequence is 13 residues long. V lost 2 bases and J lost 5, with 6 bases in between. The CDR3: CASSYVLNEKLFF. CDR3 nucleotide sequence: TGTGCCAGCAGTTACGTCTTGAATGAAAAACTGTTTTTT.

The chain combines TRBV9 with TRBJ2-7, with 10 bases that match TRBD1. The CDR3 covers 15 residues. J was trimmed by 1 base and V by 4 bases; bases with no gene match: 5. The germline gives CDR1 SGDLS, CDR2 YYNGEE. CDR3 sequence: CASSRTGGESYEQYF. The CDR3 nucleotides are TGTGCCAGCAGCCGGACAGGGGGAGAATCCTACGAGCAGTACTTC. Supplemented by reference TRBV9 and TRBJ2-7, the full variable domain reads DSGVTQTPKHLITATGQRVTLRCSPRSGDLSVYWYQQSLDQGLQFLIQYYNGEERAKGNILERFSAQQFPDLHSELNLSSLELGDSALYFCASSRTGGESYEQYFGPGTRLTVT.

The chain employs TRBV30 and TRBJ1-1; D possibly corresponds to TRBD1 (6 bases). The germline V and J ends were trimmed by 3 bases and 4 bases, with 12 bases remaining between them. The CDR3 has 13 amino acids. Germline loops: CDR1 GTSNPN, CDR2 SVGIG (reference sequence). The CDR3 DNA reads TGTGCCTGGAGCTCTCGCAGGGGCACTGAAGCTTTCTTT. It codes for CAWSSRRGTEAFF.

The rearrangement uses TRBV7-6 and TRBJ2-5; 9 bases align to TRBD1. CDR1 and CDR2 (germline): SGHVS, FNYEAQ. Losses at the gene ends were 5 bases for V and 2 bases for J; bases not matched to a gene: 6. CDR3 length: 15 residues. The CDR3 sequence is CASSHPGTGQETQYF. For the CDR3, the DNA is TGTGCCAGCAGCCACCCCGGGACAGGGCAAGAGACCCAGTACTTC.

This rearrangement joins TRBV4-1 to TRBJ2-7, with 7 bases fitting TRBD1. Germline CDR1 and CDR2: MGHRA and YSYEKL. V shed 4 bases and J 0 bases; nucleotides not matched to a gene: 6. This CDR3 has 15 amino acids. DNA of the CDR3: TGCGCCAGCAGCCCAACAGGGGCCCGCTCCTACGAGCAGTACTTC. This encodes CASSPTGARSYEQYF.